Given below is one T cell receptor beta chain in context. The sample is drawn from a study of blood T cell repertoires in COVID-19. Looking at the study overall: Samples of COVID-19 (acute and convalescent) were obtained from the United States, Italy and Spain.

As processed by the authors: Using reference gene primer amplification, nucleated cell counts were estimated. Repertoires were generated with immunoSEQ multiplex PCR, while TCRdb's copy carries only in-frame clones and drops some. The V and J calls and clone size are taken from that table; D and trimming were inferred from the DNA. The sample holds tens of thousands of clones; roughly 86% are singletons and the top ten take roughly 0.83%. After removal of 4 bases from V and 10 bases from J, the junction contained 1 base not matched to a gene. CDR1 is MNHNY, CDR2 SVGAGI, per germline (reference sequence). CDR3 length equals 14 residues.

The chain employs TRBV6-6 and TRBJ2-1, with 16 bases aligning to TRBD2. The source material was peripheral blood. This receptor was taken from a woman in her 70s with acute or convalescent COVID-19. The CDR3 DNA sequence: TGTGCCAGCAGTTGGGGACTAGCGGGAGGGGAGCAGTTCTTC. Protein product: CASSWGLAGGEQFF.